The 20 T cell receptor beta chains below all came from one sample that was sequenced in a study of cytotoxic CD8 clonotypes in ibrutinib-treated CLL (dated by TCRdb to the early 2020s). Taken with the paper, the label for time point translates to: approximately 2 years on ibrutinib. The library came from the immunoSEQ multiplex PCR assay. Drawn from immuneACCESS, this table holds only the in-frame rearrangements with V and J called that TCRdb kept. Clones are partly lost; checked studies trace under half to an unresolved V gene and leave the rest unexplained. A total of more than 150,000 clones appear in this sample, around three quarters of them only once. 13% of the sample is in the top ten clones. The sample in question was PBMCs, obtained after 24 months of ibrutinib treatment. Every receptor here comes from a human donor with chronic lymphocytic leukemia.

The chain joins TRBV30 to TRBJ2-7; D remains ambiguous. The V and J ends lost 2 bases and 7 bases respectively, with 18 bases between them. The germline gives CDR1 GTSNPN, CDR2 SVGIG (reference sequence). The CDR3 has 14 residues. The chain's CDR3 is CAWSLSSQLGEQYF. The CDR3 region has the DNA TGTGCCTGGAGTTTGTCCTCCCAGTTAGGGGAGCAGTACTTC.

This rearrangement joins TRBV11-1 to TRBJ2-5; 7 positions match TRBD2. CDR3 length: 14 residues. V dropped 5 bases and J dropped 0; count of bases not matched to a gene: 3. CDR1 is SGHAT and CDR2 is FQDESV in the germline V gene (reference sequence). The CDR3 DNA reads TGTGCCAGCAGCCAAACTAGCGACCAAGAGACCCAGTACTTC. Translated, it gives CASSQTSDQETQYF.

CDR3 sequence reads: CASSDQGSVGTDTQYF. DNA of the CDR3: TGTGCCAGCAGTGACCAGGGGTCGGTGGGCACAGATACGCAGTATTTT. The rearrangement uses TRBV2 and TRBJ2-3; D possibly corresponds to TRBD1 (6 bases). Germline CDR1 is SNHLY and CDR2 is FYNNEI. CDR3 length: 16 amino acids. With 3 bases removed from V and 1 base from J, the gap between germline ends came to 14 bases.

Comment on this clone: The sample contains more than one DNA sequence encoding this CDR3. The V call is TRBV18, the J call TRBJ2-5, with no clear D. Trimming pared 3 bases from V and 4 bases from J, leaving 6 bases between. CDR1 is KGHSH, CDR2 LQKENI, per germline. The CDR3 is made up of 12 amino acids. CDR3: CASSPALETQYF. DNA of the CDR3: TGTGCCAGCTCACCTGCGCTAGAGACCCAGTACTTC.

The CDR3 reads CASSAPGQGRADTQYF. The CDR3 DNA is TGTGCCAGCAGCGCACCGGGACAGGGACGTGCAGATACGCAGTATTTT. The rearrangement links TRBV9 to TRBJ2-3, with 9 bases aligning to TRBD1. Germline CDR1 reads SGDLS; CDR2 reads YYNGEE. J gave up 4 bases and V 3 bases, and 9 bases lay outside the gene matches. The length of the CDR3 is 16 residues.

This rearrangement joins TRBV10-3 to TRBJ2-2, with unresolved D. The CDR3 extends over 15 amino acids. The V gene lost 0 bases and the J gene lost 5 bases, with 10 bases spanning the gap. Looked up from germline, CDR1 is ENHRY and CDR2 is SYGVKD. CDR3 sequence: CAISESSDRTGELFF. CDR3 sequence (DNA): TGTGCCATCAGTGAGTCGTCGGATCGGACCGGGGAGCTGTTTTTT.

This chain connects TRBV2 to TRBJ1-5, with D possibly being TRBD1 (6 bases). The germline V gene has CDR1 SNHLY and CDR2 FYNNEI. The CDR3 totals 15 residues. The V and J ends lost 5 bases and 2 bases respectively, with 13 bases between them. In DNA form, the CDR3 reads TGTGCCAGCAGTCCACAGGGATTTGGCAATCAGCCCCAGCATTTT. Protein product: CASSPQGFGNQPQHF.

The V call is TRBV6-5, the J call TRBJ2-5; either TRBD1 or TRBD2 may supply D (5 bases each). V lost 4 bases and J lost 10, with 10 bases in between. CDR1 MNHEY and CDR2 SVGAGI come from the germline V gene. This CDR3 is 11 amino acids long. This CDR3 is CASSSGTGQYF. In DNA form, the CDR3 reads TGTGCCAGCAGTTCCGGGACGGGCCAGTACTTC.

The chain joins TRBV11-1 to TRBJ2-2; 8 bases line up with TRBD1. The V segment lost 4 bases and the J segment 5 bases; nucleotides outside the gene matches: 9. CDR1 and CDR2 from the germline V gene are SGHAT and FQDESV (reference sequence). The CDR3 runs 16 residues. The CDR3 spells CASSSPQGAGTGELFF. CDR3 coding DNA: TGTGCCAGCAGCTCCCCGCAGGGGGCCGGGACCGGGGAGCTGTTTTTT.

The V call is TRBV11-2, the J call TRBJ1-5; D is uncertain. CDR1 and CDR2 (germline): SGHAT, FQNNGV. There are 13 residues in the CDR3. Trimming took off 5 bases at V and 1 base at J, with 6 bases between the two ends. The CDR3 nucleotides read TGTGCCAGCAGCCCGGACAGCAATCAGCCCCAGCATTTT. Protein: CASSPDSNQPQHF.

The rearrangement uses TRBV5-1 and TRBJ2-3, with 8 positions matching TRBD2. V lost 4 bases, J lost 5 bases, and 12 bases stayed unmatched. Germline CDR1 and CDR2: SGHRS and YFSETQ. CDR3 size: 16 residues. CDR3 region: CASSRASSGREDTQYF. CDR3 in DNA: TGCGCCAGCAGCCGGGCTTCGAGCGGGAGAGAAGATACGCAGTATTTT.

The V and J genes are TRBV27 and TRBJ2-7; D not certain. V was trimmed by 0 bases and J by 2 bases, leaving 5 bases between them. CDR1 MNHEY and CDR2 SMNVEV come from the germline V gene (reference sequence). The CDR3 runs to 13 residues. As DNA, the CDR3 is TGTGCCAGCAGTTTATCCCCAGCCTACGAGCAGTACTTC. Its translation is CASSLSPAYEQYF.

A single count supports this clone. This chain connects TRBV6-5 to TRBJ1-1, with TRBD1 matching over 8 bases. The CDR3 runs 15 residues. Germline CDR1 MNHEY, CDR2 SVGAGI. Trimming at V came to 0 bases and at J to 1 base, leaving 1 base not matched to a gene. The CDR3 protein is CASSYSGQANTEAFF. The CDR3 region has the DNA TGTGCCAGCAGTTACTCGGGACAGGCGAACACTGAAGCTTTCTTT.

In its sample, this clone was seen a few times. The chain uses TRBV29-1 and TRBJ2-3, with 7 nucleotides matching TRBD1. V lost 6 bases and J lost 0; bases outside the gene matches: 3. The CDR3 runs to 13 residues. Germline CDR1 is SQVTM and CDR2 is ANQGSEA. The CDR3 spells CSVGTDSTDTQYF. In nucleotides, the CDR3 is TGCAGCGTCGGGACAGATAGCACAGATACGCAGTATTTT.

The V and J genes are TRBV7-8 and TRBJ2-5; D is undetermined. V dropped 6 bases and J dropped 2 bases, with 13 bases sitting between them. CDR1 and CDR2 (germline): SGHVS, FQNEAQ. The length of the CDR3 is 14 residues. The CDR3 loop is CASRALGAQETQYF. The CDR3 nucleotides read TGTGCCAGCAGGGCTTTAGGCGCTCAAGAGACCCAGTACTTC.

The rearrangement links TRBV5-4 to TRBJ1-2; TRBD1 agrees at 7 bases. The V segment lost 0 bases and the J segment 4 bases; nucleotides outside the gene matches: 6. This CDR3 region has 15 residues. CDR1 is SGHNT, CDR2 YYREEE, per germline (reference sequence). The chain's CDR3 is CASSLVGTVFYGYTF. In DNA, the CDR3 is TGTGCCAGCAGCTTGGTCGGGACAGTATTCTATGGCTACACCTTC. Filled out from reference TRBV5-4 and TRBJ1-2, the complete variable domain reads ETGVTQSPTHLIKTRGQQVTLRCSSQSGHNTVSWYQQALGQGPQFIFQYYREEENGRGNFPPRFSGLQFPNYSSELNVNALELDDSALYLCASSLVGTVFYGYTFGSGTRLTVV.

The chain recombines TRBV11-1 with TRBJ2-3, with D possibly being TRBD2 (6 bases). Deletions cut 3 bases from V and 3 bases from J, with 16 bases between. The germline CDR1 and CDR2 sequences are SGHAT and FQDESV (reference sequence). The CDR3 extends over 16 amino acids. This CDR3 is CASSFSRPRGTDTQYF. CDR3 nucleotides: TGTGCCAGCAGCTTCTCCCGACCCCGGGGGACAGATACGCAGTATTTT.

The chain uses TRBV28 and TRBJ2-7; perhaps TRBD2 as D (5 bases). V was pared by 2 bases and J by 2 bases, with 16 bases between. The germline gives CDR1 MDHEN, CDR2 SYDVKM. The length of the CDR3 is 16 residues. For the CDR3, the DNA is TGTGCCAGCAGTTTAACTTTCGGGAATATCGCCTACGAGCAGTACTTC. Encoded protein: CASSLTFGNIAYEQYF.

This chain links TRBV6-5 with TRBJ1-2; D is uncertain. CDR3 size: 14 residues. CDR1 is MNHEY, CDR2 SVGAGI, per germline. V was trimmed by 0 bases and J by 5 bases, leaving 10 bases between them. The CDR3 sequence is CASSYSYSSYGYTF. The DNA for the CDR3 is TGTGCCAGCAGTTACTCTTACAGCTCTTATGGCTACACCTTC.

This sequence joins TRBV28 and TRBJ2-7; D may be TRBD1 (5 bases). CDR3 length: 15 residues. V lost 4 bases and J 0 bases, leaving 13 bases between the germline ends. Germline V gives CDR1 MDHEN, CDR2 SYDVKM. CDR3 coding DNA: TGTGCCAGCAGTTACGACAGAGCTACCTCCTACGAGCAGTACTTC. It is translated as CASSYDRATSYEQYF.